This T cell receptor (beta chain) was sequenced during a study of CD8 T cells in Susac syndrome. High-throughput TCR beta sequencing covered peripheral CD8+ and CD4+ T cells. When the RNA was reverse transcribed, random hexamers were used with an input of 0.5 to 1 ug. By means of immunoSEQ multiplex PCR, TCR beta CDR3 spanning 54 Vbeta and 13 Jbeta underwent amplification. TCRdb reprocessed the immunoSEQ multiplex PCR reads via MiXCR and lists one record per CDR3 protein. The sample lists about 440,000 distinct CDR3 sequences, more than 80% occurring once. Germline CDR1 MNHNY, CDR2 SVGAGI (reference sequence). The CDR3 is 14 residues long. Trimming stripped 2 bases from V and 3 bases from J, with 8 bases between.

Sequenced input: CD8+ T cells from PBMCs. The chain links TRBV6-6 to TRBJ1-5; D remains unclear. The source is a human donor with multiple sclerosis. In DNA form, the CDR3 reads TGTGCCAGCAGTTACGCAGGACTCAATCAGCCCCAGCATTTT. Its protein product is CASSYAGLNQPQHF.